The rows below give T cell receptor beta chains drawn from one sample of a study of vaccination and CD4 T cells after COVID-19. MiXCR was run by TCRdb on the PCR reads, yielding one entry per CDR3 protein. Of around 10,000 distinct CDR3 sequences in the sample, about 29% were seen once. These receptors have no known antigen. The source material was CD4+ T cells from blood, cultured in vitro. The receptor source for this set is a human donor in good health. The CDR3 runs from the conserved cysteine through the conserved F or W. The D gene is left open where the match is weak. Size is omitted from some rows. Given values are once, few, many or a class for expanded clones.

J	D	size	V	DNA	CDR3
TRBJ2-3	TRBD2	medium-sized	TRBV20-1	TGCAGTGCTAAGGATTCGACTAGCCCGAGGGTAGATACGCAGTATTTT	CSAKDSTSPRVDTQYF
TRBJ1-5	NA	NA	TRBV5-1	TGCGCCAGCAGCTTGGGGCAGGGAGGCAGCAATCAGCCCCAGCATTTT	CASSLGQGGSNQPQHF
TRBJ1-2	NA	NA	TRBV5-4	TGTGCCAGCAGCTTGGAGGGAGGGCACTATGGCTACACCTTC	CASSLEGGHYGYTF
TRBJ2-7	TRBD1	NA	TRBV6-5	TGTGCCAGCAGTTACTCCCGGGACAGGGCCTACGAGCAGTACTTC	CASSYSRDRAYEQYF
TRBJ2-1	NA	NA	TRBV20-1	TGCAGTGCTTTGGGCAATGAGCAGTTCTTC	CSALGNEQFF
TRBJ1-2	NA	medium-sized	TRBV10-3	TGTGCCATCAGTGAGTCCAGCGGGTGGGTTAACTATGGCTACACCTTC	CAISESSGWVNYGYTF
TRBJ2-7	NA	NA	TRBV4-2	TGTGCCAGCAGCCAAGATATAGGTCGGGGCTACGAGCAGTACTTC	CASSQDIGRGYEQYF
TRBJ2-7	NA	NA	TRBV12-3/TRBV12-4	TGTGCCAGCCTGGGGTACGAGCAGTACTTC	CASLGYEQYF
TRBJ2-7	NA	NA	TRBV7-2	TGTGCCAGCAGCTCTGGCGGAGTCTGGAACGAGCAGTACTTC	CASSSGGVWNEQYF
TRBJ2-7	NA	few	TRBV28	TGTGCCAGCAGGACCGCGGACTCCTACGAGCAGTACTTC	CASRTADSYEQYF
TRBJ1-1	NA	few	TRBV7-2	TGTGCCAGCAGCTCATTTCCCCACACTGAAGCTTTCTTT	CASSSFPHTEAFF
TRBJ2-1	TRBD2	few	TRBV24-1	TGTGCCACCAGTGATAGGGTTCGGCTAGCGGTTGACAATGAGCAGTTCTTC	CATSDRVRLAVDNEQFF
TRBJ1-1	NA	few	TRBV7-9	TGTGCCAGCAGCTTTACCCGAATGGGGACTGAAGCTTTCTTT	CASSFTRMGTEAFF
TRBJ2-5	NA	NA	TRBV7-9	TGTGCCAGCAGCTTAGCTGAGACCCAGTACTTC	CASSLAETQYF
TRBJ1-2	NA	few	TRBV2	TGTGCCAGCAGTGAAGGGCCCCGGTATGGCTACACCTTC	CASSEGPRYGYTF
TRBJ1-2	NA	once	TRBV29-1	TGCAGCGTTTGGGGAGGGGCGACTGGCTACACCTTC	CSVWGGATGYTF
TRBJ2-7	NA	few	TRBV27	TGTGCCAGCAGTCTTCGGGCGGGGTATGCGTTCTACGAGCAGTACTTC	CASSLRAGYAFYEQYF
TRBJ2-7	NA	NA	TRBV15	TGTGCCACCAGCAGATCCCCATCTCAGGGGTCGAGGGAGCAGTACTTC	CATSRSPSQGSREQYF
TRBJ2-2	TRBD1	once	TRBV28	TGTGCCAGCCGACAGGGATCGTTAGCCGGGGAGCTGTTTTTT	CASRQGSLAGELFF
TRBJ2-1	NA	NA	TRBV5-1	TGCGCCAGCAGCTTGACTCCCTCCTACAATGAGCAGTTCTTC	CASSLTPSYNEQFF
TRBJ2-7	NA	NA	TRBV7-2	TGTGCCAGCAGCTCCGCCTACGAGCAGTACTTC	CASSSAYEQYF
TRBJ1-5	NA	NA	TRBV28	TGTGCCAGCAGTACCGGACAGACTTATCAGCCCCAGCATTTT	CASSTGQTYQPQHF
TRBJ1-5	TRBD1	NA	TRBV24-1	TGTGCCACCTCGGACAGGAATAATCAGCCCCAGCATTTT	CATSDRNNQPQHF
TRBJ1-1	NA	NA	TRBV6-1	TGTGCCAGCAGCCAGACGACAAATCTAGGAGCTTTCTTT	CASSQTTNLGAFF
TRBJ2-5	TRBD2	NA	TRBV20-1	TGCAGTGCTAGACACTGGACTAGCAGCGAGACCCAGTACTTC	CSARHWTSSETQYF
TRBJ2-3	NA	NA	TRBV20-1	TGCAGTGCTCTCCAAGCGGAGGGACGGGCAGATACGCAGTATTTT	CSALQAEGRADTQYF
TRBJ2-1	NA	NA	TRBV7-3	TGTGCCAGCAGCTTTCCAGGCGGGTCCTACAATGAGCAGTTCTTC	CASSFPGGSYNEQFF
TRBJ2-7	NA	NA	TRBV20-1	TGCAGTGCTAGTCGAGGGGCCCCCTACGAGCAGTACTTC	CSASRGAPYEQYF
TRBJ2-7	TRBD2	few	TRBV6-2/TRBV6-3	TGTGCCAGCCAGCAAGCGGGGGCCTACGAGCAGTACTTC	CASQQAGAYEQYF
TRBJ2-1	TRBD2	NA	TRBV27	TGTGCCAGCAGTTTCATCGGGACTAGCGGCAATGAGCAGTTCTTC	CASSFIGTSGNEQFF
TRBJ2-5	TRBD2	NA	TRBV19	TGTGCCACCCTCGGGGAGGGGACGTATGAGACCCAGTACTTC	CATLGEGTYETQYF
TRBJ1-5	NA	NA	TRBV7-7	TGTGCTAGCAGCTTAGACAGGAATCAGCCCCAGCATTTT	CASSLDRNQPQHF
TRBJ2-3	TRBD2	NA	TRBV28	TGTGCCAGCAGGCCTACTAGCGGGAGGGCTAAGGCCACAGATACGCAGTATTTT	CASRPTSGRAKATDTQYF
TRBJ2-3	TRBD1	NA	TRBV7-3	TGTGCCAGCAGCTTGGGACAGACCACAGATACGCAGTATTTT	CASSLGQTTDTQYF
TRBJ2-3	NA	NA	TRBV6-2/TRBV6-3	TGTGCCAGCAGTGCCGCCTTGACAAGCACAGATACGCAGTATTTT	CASSAALTSTDTQYF
TRBJ2-7	TRBD2	NA	TRBV11-2	TGTGCCAGCAGCTTAGTCGGAGCGGGGCTCCTAGAGCAGTACTTC	CASSLVGAGLLEQYF
TRBJ2-2	NA	NA	TRBV6-1	TGTGCCACCAGACAGTCACAGGTGACGAACACCGGGGAGCTGTTTTTT	CATRQSQVTNTGELFF
TRBJ2-7	NA	few	TRBV27	TGTGCCAGCAGTTTATGGAGCGGGTCCCCCATCTACGAGCAGTACTTC	CASSLWSGSPIYEQYF
TRBJ1-1	NA	few	TRBV27	TGTGCCAGCAGTTGGGGCACGAGCACTGAAGCTTTCTTT	CASSWGTSTEAFF
TRBJ1-5	TRBD1	medium-sized	TRBV6-4	TGTGCCAGCAGTGACCCACGACAGGGGGCAACTCAGCCCCAGCATTTT	CASSDPRQGATQPQHF
TRBJ1-2	NA	NA	TRBV6-1	TGTGCCAGCAGTGGGACAGCTGCCCATGGCTACACCTTC	CASSGTAAHGYTF
TRBJ1-1	NA	once	TRBV4-2	TGTGCCAGCAGCCAAGACAGGGACACTGAAGCTTTCTTT	CASSQDRDTEAFF
TRBJ2-5	TRBD1	NA	TRBV6-1	TGTGCCAGCAGGGGGGGACAGGTAAAGACCCAGTACTTC	CASRGGQVKTQYF
TRBJ1-1	NA	NA	TRBV5-6	TGTGCCAGCAGCTTTATGTCCCGGGATGGCACTGAAGCTTTCTTT	CASSFMSRDGTEAFF
TRBJ1-6	NA	few	TRBV30	TGTGCCTGGACGGGGGGAACCTATAATTCACCCCTCCACTTT	CAWTGGTYNSPLHF
TRBJ2-1	TRBD2	NA	TRBV6-2/TRBV6-3	TGTGCCAGCAGTCCCCGGACTAGCGGGAGCTCCTACAATGAGCAGTTCTTC	CASSPRTSGSSYNEQFF